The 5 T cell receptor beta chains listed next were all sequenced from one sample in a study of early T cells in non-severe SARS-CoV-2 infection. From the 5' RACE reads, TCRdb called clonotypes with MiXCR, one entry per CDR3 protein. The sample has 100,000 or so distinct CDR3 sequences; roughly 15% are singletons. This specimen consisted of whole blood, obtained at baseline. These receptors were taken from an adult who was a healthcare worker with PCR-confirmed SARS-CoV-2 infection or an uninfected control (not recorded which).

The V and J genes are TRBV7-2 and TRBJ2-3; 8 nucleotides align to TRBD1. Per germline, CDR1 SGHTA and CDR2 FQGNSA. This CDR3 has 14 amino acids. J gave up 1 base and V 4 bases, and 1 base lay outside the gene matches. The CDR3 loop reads CTSSSTGGTDTQYF. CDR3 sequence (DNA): TGTACCAGCAGCTCGACAGGGGGCACAGATACGCAGTATTTT. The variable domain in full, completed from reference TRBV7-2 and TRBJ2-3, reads GAGVSQSPSNKVTEKGKDVELRCDPISGHTALYWYRQSLGQGLEFLIYFQGNSAPDKSGLPSDRFSAERTGGSVSTLTIQRTQQEDSAVYLCTSSSTGGTDTQYFGPGTRLTVL.

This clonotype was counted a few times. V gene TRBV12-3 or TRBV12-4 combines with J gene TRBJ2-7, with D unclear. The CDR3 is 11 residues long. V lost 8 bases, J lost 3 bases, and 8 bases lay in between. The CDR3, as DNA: TGTGCCAGCGGCCAGGTCTACGAGCAGTACTTC. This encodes CASGQVYEQYF.

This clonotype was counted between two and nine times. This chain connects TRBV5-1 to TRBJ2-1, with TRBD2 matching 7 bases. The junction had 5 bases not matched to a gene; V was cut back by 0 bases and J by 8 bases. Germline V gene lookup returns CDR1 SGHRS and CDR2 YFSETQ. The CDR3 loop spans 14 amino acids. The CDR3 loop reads CASSLERDIYEQFF. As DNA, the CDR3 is TGCGCCAGCAGCTTGGAGCGGGATATTTATGAGCAGTTCTTC. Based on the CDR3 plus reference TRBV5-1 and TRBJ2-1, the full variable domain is KAGVTQTPRYLIKTRGQQVTLSCSPISGHRSVSWYQQTPGQGLQFLFEYFSETQRNKGNFPGRFSGRQFSNSRSEMNVSTLELGDSALYLCASSLERDIYEQFFGPGTRLTVL.

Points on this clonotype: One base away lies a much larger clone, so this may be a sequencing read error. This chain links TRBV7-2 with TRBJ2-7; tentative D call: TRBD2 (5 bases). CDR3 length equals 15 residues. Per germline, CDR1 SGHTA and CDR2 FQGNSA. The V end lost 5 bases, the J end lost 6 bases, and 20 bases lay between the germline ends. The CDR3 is CASSPAARPGGEQYF. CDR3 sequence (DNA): TGTGCCAGCAGCCCCGCGGCCCGGCCCGGAGGCGAGCAGTACTTC.

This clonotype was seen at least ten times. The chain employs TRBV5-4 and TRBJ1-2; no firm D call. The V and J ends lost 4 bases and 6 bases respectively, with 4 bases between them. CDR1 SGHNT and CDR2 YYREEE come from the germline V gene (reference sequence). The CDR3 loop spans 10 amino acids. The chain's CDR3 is CASSPDGYTF. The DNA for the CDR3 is TGTGCCAGCAGCCCGGATGGCTACACCTTC.